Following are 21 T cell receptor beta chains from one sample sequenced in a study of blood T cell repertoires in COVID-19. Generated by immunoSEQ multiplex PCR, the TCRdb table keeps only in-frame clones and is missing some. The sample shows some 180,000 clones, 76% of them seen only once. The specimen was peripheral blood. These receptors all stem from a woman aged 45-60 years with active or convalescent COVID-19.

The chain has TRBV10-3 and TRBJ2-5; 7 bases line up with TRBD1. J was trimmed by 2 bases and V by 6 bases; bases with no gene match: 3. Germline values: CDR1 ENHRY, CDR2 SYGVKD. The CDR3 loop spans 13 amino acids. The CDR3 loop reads CAIRGGQQETQYF. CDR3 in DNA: TGTGCCATCAGAGGGGGACAGCAAGAGACCCAGTACTTC.

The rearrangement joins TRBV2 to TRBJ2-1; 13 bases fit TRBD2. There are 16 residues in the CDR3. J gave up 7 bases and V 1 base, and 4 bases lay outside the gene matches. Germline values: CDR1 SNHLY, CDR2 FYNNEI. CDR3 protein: CASSEEGLAGRNEQFF. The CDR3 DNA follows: TGTGCCAGCAGTGAAGAGGGACTAGCGGGGAGGAATGAGCAGTTCTTC.

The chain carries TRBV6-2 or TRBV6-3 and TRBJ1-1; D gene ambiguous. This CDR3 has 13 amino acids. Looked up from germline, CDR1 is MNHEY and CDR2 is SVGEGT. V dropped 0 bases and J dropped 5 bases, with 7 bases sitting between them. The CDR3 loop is CASSYSHQTEAFF. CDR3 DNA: TGTGCCAGCAGTTACTCCCATCAAACTGAAGCTTTCTTT.

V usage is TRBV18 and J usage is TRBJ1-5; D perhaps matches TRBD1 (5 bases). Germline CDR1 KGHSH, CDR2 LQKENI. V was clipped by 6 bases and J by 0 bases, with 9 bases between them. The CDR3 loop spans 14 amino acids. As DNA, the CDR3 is TGTGCCAGCTCCCAGGGATATAGCAATCAGCCCCAGCATTTT. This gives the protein CASSQGYSNQPQHF.

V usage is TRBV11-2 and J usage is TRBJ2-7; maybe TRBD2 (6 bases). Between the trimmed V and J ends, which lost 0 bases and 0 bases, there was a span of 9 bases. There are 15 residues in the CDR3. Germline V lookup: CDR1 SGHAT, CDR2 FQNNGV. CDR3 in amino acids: CASSLDGGTSYEQYF. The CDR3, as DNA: TGTGCCAGCAGCTTAGATGGGGGGACCTCCTACGAGCAGTACTTC.

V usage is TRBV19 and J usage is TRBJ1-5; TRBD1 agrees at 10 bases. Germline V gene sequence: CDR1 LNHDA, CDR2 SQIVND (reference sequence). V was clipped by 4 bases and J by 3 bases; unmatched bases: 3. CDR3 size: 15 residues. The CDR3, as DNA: TGTGCCAGTAGTAAGGGACAGGGGACCAATCAGCCCCAGCATTTT. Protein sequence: CASSKGQGTNQPQHF.

CDR3 DNA sequence: TGTGCCAGCAGCACCTCCGGGACTAGCGGTCCCAGCACAGATACGCAGTATTTT. Its translation is CASSTSGTSGPSTDTQYF. The chain joins TRBV7-3 to TRBJ2-3; 11 bases align to TRBD2. This CDR3 region has 18 residues. Germline trimming cut 5 bases from V and 0 bases from J; bases unmatched to any gene: 10. The germline V gene has CDR1 SGHTA and CDR2 FQGTGA.

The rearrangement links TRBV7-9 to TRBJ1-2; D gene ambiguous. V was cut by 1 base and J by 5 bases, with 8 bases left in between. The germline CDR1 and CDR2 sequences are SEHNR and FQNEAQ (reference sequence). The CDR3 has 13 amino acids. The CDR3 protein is CASSLGARYGYTF. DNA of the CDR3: TGTGCCAGCAGCTTAGGGGCCCGATATGGCTACACCTTC.

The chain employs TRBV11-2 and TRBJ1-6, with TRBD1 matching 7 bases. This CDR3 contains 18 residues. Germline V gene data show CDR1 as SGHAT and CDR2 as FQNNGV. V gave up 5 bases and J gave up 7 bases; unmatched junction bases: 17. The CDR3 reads CASSTHQLQGLKNSPLHF. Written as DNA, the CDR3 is TGTGCCAGCAGCACTCACCAACTACAGGGGCTGAAGAATTCACCCCTCCACTTT.

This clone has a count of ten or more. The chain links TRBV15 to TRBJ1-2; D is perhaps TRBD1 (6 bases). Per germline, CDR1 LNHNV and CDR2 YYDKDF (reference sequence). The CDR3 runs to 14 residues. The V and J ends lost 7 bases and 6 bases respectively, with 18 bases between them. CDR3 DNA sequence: TGTGCCACCACCGATAAGCTGGGACATGATGGCTACACCTTC. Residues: CATTDKLGHDGYTF.

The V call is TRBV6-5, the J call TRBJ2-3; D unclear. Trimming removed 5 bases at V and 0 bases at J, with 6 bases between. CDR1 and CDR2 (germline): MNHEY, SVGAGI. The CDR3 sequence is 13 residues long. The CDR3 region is CASSLSSTDTQYF. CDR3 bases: TGTGCCAGCAGTCTGTCTAGCACAGATACGCAGTATTTT.

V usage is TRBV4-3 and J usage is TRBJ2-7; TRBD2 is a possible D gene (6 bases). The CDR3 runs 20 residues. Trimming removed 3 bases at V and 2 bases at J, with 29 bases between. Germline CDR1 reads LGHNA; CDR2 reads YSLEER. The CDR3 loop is CASSQGHQRTTARTAYEQYF. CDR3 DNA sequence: TGCGCCAGCAGCCAGGGTCACCAACGGACTACCGCACGGACCGCCTACGAGCAGTACTTC.

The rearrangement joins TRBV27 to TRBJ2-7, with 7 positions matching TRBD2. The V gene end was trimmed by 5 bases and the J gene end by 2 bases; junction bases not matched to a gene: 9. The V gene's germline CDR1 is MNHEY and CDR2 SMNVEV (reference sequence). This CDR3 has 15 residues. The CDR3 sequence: CASSRSGEGTYEQYF. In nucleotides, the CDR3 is TGTGCCAGCAGTCGCTCGGGGGAGGGGACCTACGAGCAGTACTTC.

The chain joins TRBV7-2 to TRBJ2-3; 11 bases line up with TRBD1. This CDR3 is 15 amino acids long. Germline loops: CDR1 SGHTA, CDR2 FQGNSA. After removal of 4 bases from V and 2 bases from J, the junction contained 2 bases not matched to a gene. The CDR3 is CASSSDRGHTDTQYF. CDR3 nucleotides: TGTGCCAGCAGCTCGGACAGGGGGCACACAGATACGCAGTATTTT.

CDR3: CASRRGRTGELFF. In DNA, the CDR3 is TGTGCCAGCAGGCGGGGACGCACCGGGGAGCTGTTTTTT. The V and J genes are TRBV5-8 and TRBJ2-2, with D perhaps TRBD2 (6 bases). Germline CDR1 SGHTS, CDR2 YDEGEE. This CDR3 is 13 amino acids long. Trimming removed 5 bases at V and 4 bases at J, with 9 bases between.

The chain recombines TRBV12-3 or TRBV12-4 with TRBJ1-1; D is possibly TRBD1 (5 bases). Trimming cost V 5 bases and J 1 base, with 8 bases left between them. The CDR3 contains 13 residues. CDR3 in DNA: TGTGCCAGCAGTGTAGACAGGAACACTGAAGCTTTCTTT. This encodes CASSVDRNTEAFF.

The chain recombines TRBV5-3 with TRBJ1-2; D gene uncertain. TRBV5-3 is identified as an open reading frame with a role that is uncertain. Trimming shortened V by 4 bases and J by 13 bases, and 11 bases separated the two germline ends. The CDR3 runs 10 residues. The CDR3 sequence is CARSRGLRTF. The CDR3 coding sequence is TGTGCCAGAAGCCGGGGTTTACGCACCTTC.

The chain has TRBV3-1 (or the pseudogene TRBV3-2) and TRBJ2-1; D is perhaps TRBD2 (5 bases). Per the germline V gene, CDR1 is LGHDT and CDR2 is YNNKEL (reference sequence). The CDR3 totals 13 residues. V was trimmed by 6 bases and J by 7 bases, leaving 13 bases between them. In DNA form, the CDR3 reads TGTGCCAGCAGTTTTCTAGCAAGGAATGAGCAGTTCTTC. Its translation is CASSFLARNEQFF.

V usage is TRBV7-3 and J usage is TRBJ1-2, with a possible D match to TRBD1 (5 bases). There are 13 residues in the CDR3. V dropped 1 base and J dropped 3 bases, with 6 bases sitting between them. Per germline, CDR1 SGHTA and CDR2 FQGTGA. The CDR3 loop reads CASSLRGDYGYTF. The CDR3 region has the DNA TGTGCCAGCAGCTTAAGGGGCGACTATGGCTACACCTTC. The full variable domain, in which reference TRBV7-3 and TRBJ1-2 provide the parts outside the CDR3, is GAGVSQTPSNKVTEKGKYVELRCDPISGHTALYWYRQSLGQGPEFLIYFQGTGAADDSGLPNDRFFAVRPEGSVSTLKIQRTERGDSAVYLCASSLRGDYGYTFGSGTRLTVV.

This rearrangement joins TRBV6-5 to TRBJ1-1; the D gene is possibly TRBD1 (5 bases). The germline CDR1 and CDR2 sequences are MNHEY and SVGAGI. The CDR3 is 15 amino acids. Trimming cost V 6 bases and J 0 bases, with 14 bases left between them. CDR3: CASSQQDMMNTEAFF. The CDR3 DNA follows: TGTGCCAGCAGCCAACAGGACATGATGAACACTGAAGCTTTCTTT.

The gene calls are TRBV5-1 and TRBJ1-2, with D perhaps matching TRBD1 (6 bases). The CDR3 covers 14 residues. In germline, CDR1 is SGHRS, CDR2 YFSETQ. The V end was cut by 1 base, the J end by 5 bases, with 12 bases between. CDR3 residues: CASSLRITGYGYTF. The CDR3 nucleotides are TGCGCCAGCAGCTTGCGCATTACAGGGTATGGCTACACCTTC.